These 5 T cell receptor beta chains were all obtained from the same sample, sequenced in a study of CD8+CD57+ T cells in acquired aplastic anemia. By flow cytometry, patients selected for sequencing had shown an expansion of CD8+CD57+ cells. Using genomic DNA as the template, TCR beta VDJ and CDR3 profiling was carried out. Each CDR3 protein is one row after TCRdb ran MiXCR on the reads. The repertoire has 120,000 or so distinct CDR3 sequences, over 30% of them found once; the top ten carry 2.6%. Source material: sorted CD4+, CD8+, or CD8+CD57+ T cells (not recorded which) from PBMCs. All receptors derive from a human donor with aplastic anemia.

The table lists this clonotype with many counts. The chain is built from TRBV19 and TRBJ2-7; D unclear. The germline V gene has CDR1 LNHDA and CDR2 SQIVND (reference sequence). V lost 5 bases and J 6 bases, leaving 14 bases between the germline ends. The CDR3 loop spans 13 amino acids. CDR3 amino acids: CASSPGPGREQYV. In nucleotides, the CDR3 is TGTGCCAGTAGTCCCGGCCCCGGGCGCGAGCAGTACGTC.

This clonotype was seen many times. The rearrangement uses TRBV20-1 and TRBJ1-5; D unclear. Trimming took 5 bases from V and 5 from J, leaving 16 bases between them. The CDR3 spans 14 residues. Per the germline V gene, CDR1 is DFQATT and CDR2 is SNEGSKA (reference sequence). In nucleotides, the CDR3 is TGCAGTGCTGCGAGGCCCCCAGCGGATCAGCCCCAGCATTTT. It specifies CSAARPPADQPQHF.

This clonotype was counted at least ten times. The chain has TRBV6-1 and TRBJ2-2; no clear D. Germline assignment: CDR1 MNHNS and CDR2 SASEGT. This CDR3 comprises 15 residues. V lost 7 bases and J lost 5, with 17 bases in between. The CDR3 DNA follows: TGTGCCAGCACCTACGACCAGCCCCCAACCGGGGAGCTGTTTTTT. Protein: CASTYDQPPTGELFF.

There are many counts of this clonotype. The chain has TRBV7-2 and TRBJ2-1; 13 positions agree with TRBD2. CDR1 SGHTA and CDR2 FQGNSA come from the germline V gene. V shed 1 base and J 9 bases; nucleotides not matched to a gene: 6. The CDR3 is 16 amino acids. DNA for the CDR3: TGTGCCAGCAGCTTAGGACTAGCGGGGGGCCAGGGTGAGCAGTTCTTC. This encodes CASSLGLAGGQGEQFF.

Note on this clonotype: A much larger clone is a single base away; this may be a read error. The chain links TRBV24-1 to TRBJ1-2, with D hard to call. There are 14 residues in the CDR3. Germline assignment: CDR1 KGHDR and CDR2 SFDVKD. Deletions cut 6 bases from V and 1 base from J, with 11 bases between. CDR3 DNA: TGTGCCACCAGTTTAATCACAGTTAACTATGGCTACACCTTC. It translates to CATSLITVNYGYTF.